One sample yielded the 28 T cell receptor beta chains listed below, sequenced in a study of shared clonotypes between healthy human individuals. Only in-frame clones appear in the TCRdb table, and some are missing; sequencing was by immunoSEQ multiplex PCR. The sample contains around 2.1 million clones, more than 85% of which appear only once. CD45RO-negative, CCR7-selected cells formed the naive CD8 fraction, which excluded terminally differentiated effector memory CD45RA+ cells. The sequencing input was naive CD8+ T cells from PBMCs. The receptors shown here come from a man aged 18 to 29 in good health. Some clones in this sample may be carry-over from other donors' samples.

The gene calls are TRBV7-6 and TRBJ2-1; D unclear. CDR1 and CDR2 (germline): SGHVS, FNYEAQ. The CDR3 has 14 residues. Trimming took 4 bases from V and 0 from J, leaving 7 bases between them. Here the CDR3 reads CASSSRSSYNEQFF. For the CDR3, the DNA is TGTGCCAGCAGCTCTCGGTCCTCCTACAATGAGCAGTTCTTC.

V gene TRBV29-1 combines with J gene TRBJ1-1, with a weak D call TRBD1 (5 bases). Germline V gene lookup returns CDR1 SQVTM and CDR2 ANQGSEA. V shed 0 bases and J shed 0 bases, with 11 bases lying between them. The CDR3 totals 15 residues. The CDR3 loop reads CSVEDFGQMNTEAFF. DNA for the CDR3: TGCAGCGTTGAAGATTTCGGACAAATGAACACTGAAGCTTTCTTT. The entire variable domain, with the rest obtained from reference TRBV29-1 and TRBJ1-1, is as follows: SAVISQKPSRDICQRGTSLTIQCQVDSQVTMMFWYRQQPGQSLTLIATANQGSEATYESGFVIDKFPISRPNLTFSTLTVSNMSPEDSSIYLCSVEDFGQMNTEAFFGQGTRLTVV.

About this clone itself: Other DNA sequences in this sample translate to the same CDR3. V gene TRBV9 combines with J gene TRBJ2-2; no definite D call. The V end lost 4 bases, the J end lost 5 bases, and 9 bases lay between the germline ends. The length of the CDR3 is 13 residues. Per the germline V gene, CDR1 is SGDLS and CDR2 is YYNGEE. The CDR3 here is CASSPPSTGELFF. CDR3 in DNA: TGTGCCAGCAGCCCCCCCTCGACCGGGGAGCTGTTTTTT. Drawing the rest from reference TRBV9 and TRBJ2-2, the complete variable domain is DSGVTQTPKHLITATGQRVTLRCSPRSGDLSVYWYQQSLDQGLQFLIQYYNGEERAKGNILERFSAQQFPDLHSELNLSSLELGDSALYFCASSPPSTGELFFGEGSRLTVL.

Worth noting for this clone: Other DNA sequences in this specimen translate into the identical CDR3. The chain joins TRBV27 to TRBJ2-7, with 11 bases aligning to TRBD2. Unmatched junction bases numbered 3, after V lost 5 bases and J lost 3 bases. Germline assignment: CDR1 MNHEY and CDR2 SMNVEV (reference sequence). This CDR3 has 14 residues. The CDR3 loop is CASSTLAGDYEQYF. The DNA of the CDR3 is TGTGCCAGCAGTACACTAGCGGGGGACTACGAGCAGTACTTC.

J is TRBJ2-7 and V is TRBV27; 9 nucleotides agree with TRBD2. CDR1 is MNHEY, CDR2 SMNVEV, per germline (reference sequence). The trim removed 3 bases at V and 5 bases at J, leaving 5 bases unmatched. The CDR3 runs to 14 residues. CDR3 sequence: CASSFSGSMNEQYF. The DNA for the CDR3 is TGTGCCAGCAGTTTTAGCGGGAGTATGAACGAGCAGTACTTC.

In its sample, this clone was seen once. V usage is TRBV4-1 and J usage is TRBJ1-1; D gene uncertain. This CDR3 has 15 residues. V lost 3 bases to trimming and J lost 2 bases, with 13 bases between them. Germline V CDR1 and CDR2: MGHRA, YSYEKL. CDR3 coding DNA: TGCGCCAGCAGCCAGCCATACAACCTAAACACTGAAGCTTTCTTT. Protein: CASSQPYNLNTEAFF.

The chain recombines TRBV5-4 with TRBJ1-1; 10 bases are shared with TRBD1. Losses at the gene ends were 0 bases for V and 5 bases for J; bases not matched to a gene: 10. Germline V CDR1 and CDR2: SGHNT, YYREEE (reference sequence). The CDR3 runs 17 residues. In DNA, the CDR3 is TGTGCCAGCAGCTTGGCCAGACAGGGGGCTCGTTTAACTGAAGCTTTCTTT. Its translation is CASSLARQGARLTEAFF.

The chain links TRBV18 to TRBJ2-5; tentative D call: TRBD2 (6 bases). Deletions cut 2 bases from V and 4 bases from J, with 14 bases between. This CDR3 comprises 15 residues. Germline V gene data show CDR1 as KGHSH and CDR2 as LQKENI. The CDR3 loop reads CASSPVSSVRETQYF. Here the CDR3 DNA reads TGTGCCAGCTCACCAGTATCTAGCGTCAGAGAGACCCAGTACTTC.

This sequence joins TRBV5-4 and TRBJ1-2; 10 bases are a match to TRBD1. Germline CDR1 SGHNT, CDR2 YYREEE (reference sequence). After removal of 2 bases from V and 2 bases from J, the junction contained 6 bases not matched to a gene. The CDR3 runs to 16 residues. CDR3 in DNA: TGTGCCAGCAGCTTAGGGGTGACAGGGGGCAACTATGGCTACACCTTC. This translates into CASSLGVTGGNYGYTF.

The V call is TRBV29-1, the J call TRBJ2-3, with TRBD2 matching 13 bases. CDR3 length equals 17 residues. Trimming took 2 bases from V and 3 from J; bases not matched to a gene: 8. CDR1 is SQVTM, CDR2 ANQGSEA, per germline. CDR3 sequence: CSVETPLAGGPTDTQYF. The CDR3 DNA reads as TGCAGCGTTGAAACCCCACTAGCGGGAGGGCCTACAGATACGCAGTATTTT.

The chain carries TRBV20-1 and TRBJ2-7; unclear D gene. Trimming took off 3 bases at V and 6 bases at J, with 6 bases between the two ends. CDR3 size: 10 residues. Germline assignment: CDR1 DFQATT and CDR2 SNEGSKA (reference sequence). The chain's CDR3 is CSASPGEQYF. The CDR3 DNA is TGCAGTGCTAGCCCAGGCGAGCAGTACTTC.

The chain recombines TRBV10-3 with TRBJ2-5, with D unclear. This CDR3 has 14 residues. Trimming pared 4 bases from V and 5 bases from J, leaving 14 bases between. Germline V CDR1 and CDR2: ENHRY, SYGVKD. CDR3 amino acids: CAISVVKSRETQYF. The CDR3 DNA reads as TGTGCCATCAGTGTAGTAAAATCCCGGGAGACCCAGTACTTC.

The CDR3 reads CSAIYTEAFF. CDR3 nucleotides: TGCAGTGCCATCTACACTGAAGCTTTCTTT. The genes are TRBV20-1 and TRBJ1-1; no clear D. The CDR3 covers 10 residues. The germline V and J ends were trimmed by 6 bases and 3 bases, with 5 bases remaining between them. Germline V lookup: CDR1 DFQATT, CDR2 SNEGSKA (reference sequence).

This chain connects TRBV27 to TRBJ1-1; D unresolved. Trimming stripped 8 bases from V and 0 bases from J, with 13 bases between. This CDR3 spans 14 amino acids. CDR1 is MNHEY and CDR2 is SMNVEV in the germline V gene (reference sequence). As DNA, the CDR3 is TGTGCCAGCTCCTGGGGAATATTGAACACTGAAGCTTTCTTT. Translation: CASSWGILNTEAFF.

This chain connects TRBV9 to TRBJ2-1; TRBD2 matches at 10 bases. This CDR3 contains 16 residues. Germline assignment: CDR1 SGDLS and CDR2 YYNGEE. V dropped 3 bases and J dropped 4; count of bases not matched to a gene: 7. CDR3 sequence (DNA): TGTGCCAGCAGCGGATTAGCGGGAGGCCCTTACAATGAGCAGTTCTTC. Residues: CASSGLAGGPYNEQFF.

V is TRBV2 and J is TRBJ2-7; weak D call: TRBD1 (6 bases). The V gene's germline CDR1 is SNHLY and CDR2 FYNNEI. Trimming stripped 3 bases from V and 7 bases from J, with 13 bases between. This CDR3 contains 13 residues. The DNA for the CDR3 is TGTGCCAGCAGTGACTTCAGGGGTGAGGAGCAGTACTTC. Its protein product is CASSDFRGEEQYF.

V and J are TRBV27 and TRBJ1-5; D perhaps matches TRBD1 (5 bases). Trimming cost V 6 bases and J 2 bases, with 11 bases left between them. Germline CDR1 is MNHEY and CDR2 is SMNVEV (reference sequence). The CDR3 totals 14 residues. The CDR3 is CASSARERNQPQHF. The CDR3 nucleotides are TGTGCCAGCAGCGCCAGGGAGCGCAATCAGCCCCAGCATTTT.

V gene TRBV6-5 combines with J gene TRBJ2-7, with TRBD1 identical over 7 bases. V lost 5 bases to trimming and J lost 6 bases; unmatched junction nucleotides: 7. The CDR3 loop spans 13 amino acids. Germline V gene data show CDR1 as MNHEY and CDR2 as SVGAGI. The chain's CDR3 is CASSPGQRLEQYF. DNA for the CDR3: TGTGCCAGCAGTCCGGGACAGCGGCTCGAGCAGTACTTC.

CDR3 DNA: TGTGCCTGGAGCTTCGCCCTCGATGAGGGAAAAAACTATGGCTACACCTTC. It translates to CAWSFALDEGKNYGYTF. The rearrangement joins TRBV30 to TRBJ1-2, with D uncertain. Trimming stripped 3 bases from V and 2 bases from J, with 22 bases between. Germline V gene data show CDR1 as GTSNPN and CDR2 as SVGIG (reference sequence). The CDR3 runs to 17 residues.

This chain joins TRBV4-1 and TRBJ2-2; D possibly corresponds to TRBD2 (6 bases). V lost 2 bases and J 2 bases, leaving 15 bases between the germline ends. Germline CDR1 reads MGHRA; CDR2 reads YSYEKL. This CDR3 contains 17 residues. CDR3 in amino acids: CASSQSPGLINTGELFF. In nucleotides, the CDR3 is TGCGCCAGCAGCCAATCCCCGGGACTCATAAACACCGGGGAGCTGTTTTTT.

The chain joins TRBV19 to TRBJ2-1; either TRBD1 or TRBD2 may fit D (6 bases each). Per the germline V gene, CDR1 is LNHDA and CDR2 is SQIVND (reference sequence). This CDR3 spans 16 amino acids. The V end was cut by 7 bases, the J end by 0 bases, with 16 bases between. The CDR3 sequence is CASTIGGKGSYNEQFF. CDR3 bases: TGTGCCAGTACGATAGGGGGGAAGGGCTCCTACAATGAGCAGTTCTTC.

The J gene is TRBJ2-7, the V gene TRBV9; 9 nucleotides align to TRBD2. CDR3 length: 15 residues. V lost 3 bases and J lost 0; bases outside the gene matches: 4. Germline CDR1 reads SGDLS; CDR2 reads YYNGEE. The CDR3 coding sequence is TGTGCCAGCAGCGAGAGCGGGAGGAGCTCCTACGAGCAGTACTTC. Encoded protein: CASSESGRSSYEQYF.

The rearrangement links TRBV9 to TRBJ2-2; D uncertain. Germline CDR1 reads SGDLS; CDR2 reads YYNGEE. The V end lost 4 bases, the J end lost 8 bases, and 12 bases lay between the germline ends. The CDR3 covers 13 residues. The CDR3 spells CASSPISVGELFF. Written as DNA, the CDR3 is TGTGCCAGCAGCCCAATAAGTGTTGGGGAGCTGTTTTTT.

The chain combines TRBV28 with TRBJ2-7; D is unresolved. The CDR3 sequence is 14 residues long. Germline lookup yields CDR1 MDHEN and CDR2 SYDVKM. V lost 5 bases and J 6 bases, leaving 17 bases between the germline ends. CDR3 sequence: CASSLRVPPLEQYF. CDR3 nucleotides: TGTGCCAGCAGTCTTCGGGTCCCCCCACTCGAGCAGTACTTC.

The chain carries TRBV28 and TRBJ2-1; 10 bases are a match to TRBD2. Germline CDR1 and CDR2: MDHEN and SYDVKM. CDR3 size: 16 residues. V trimming: 4 bases; J trimming: 4 bases; junction bases outside the gene matches: 7. CDR3 amino acids: CASSSQREGQYNEQFF. CDR3 in DNA: TGTGCCAGCAGTTCCCAGCGGGAGGGCCAGTACAATGAGCAGTTCTTC. Looking up the rest from reference TRBV28 and TRBJ2-1 gives the full variable domain: DVKVTQSSRYLVKRTGEKVFLECVQDMDHENMFWYRQDPGLGLRLIYFSYDVKMKEKGDIPEGYSVSREKKERFSLILESASTNQTSMYLCASSSQREGQYNEQFFGPGTRLTVL.

As DNA, the CDR3 is TGTGCCAGCAGCCCAGGGACAGGATGGAGTTCTCATGGCTACACCTTC. Translation gives CASSPGTGWSSHGYTF. V usage is TRBV7-8 and J usage is TRBJ1-2; 8 bases line up with TRBD1. Germline V gives CDR1 SGHVS, CDR2 FQNEAQ. The V segment lost 5 bases and the J segment 6 bases; nucleotides outside the gene matches: 14. The CDR3 extends over 16 amino acids.

This rearrangement joins TRBV19 to TRBJ1-5, with 9 bases aligning to TRBD1. The CDR3 consists of 14 residues. V trimming: 7 bases; J trimming: 5 bases; junction bases outside the gene matches: 6. Germline V lookup: CDR1 LNHDA, CDR2 SQIVND (reference sequence). CDR3: CASIPGQGDQPQHF. CDR3 nucleotides: TGTGCCAGTATCCCGGGACAGGGAGATCAGCCCCAGCATTTT.

The gene calls are TRBV19 and TRBJ1-2; TRBD1 is a possible D gene (6 bases). The V gene's germline CDR1 is LNHDA and CDR2 SQIVND (reference sequence). This CDR3 region has 15 residues. V lost 6 bases, J lost 6 bases, and 20 bases lay in between. Here the CDR3 DNA reads TGTGCCAGTAGGGCAGGGGTAGGAAGCGGCCATGGCTACACCTTC. Protein sequence: CASRAGVGSGHGYTF.